One and the same sample provided the 16 T cell receptor beta chains below, sequenced in a study of OX40 agonist ivuxolimab in advanced cancers. Assay used: immunoSEQ multiplex PCR; TCRdb lists only in-frame clones, some missing. This repertoire shows more than 40,000 clones, roughly 80% found once; its top ten account for 2%. The sample here was CD4+ or CD8+ T cells sorted from blood, taken in a trial of the OX40 agonist ivuxolimab. The receptors were gathered from an adult with an advanced solid tumor such as melanoma, head and neck, liver or kidney cancer.

The genes are TRBV29-1 and TRBJ2-3; D remains ambiguous. The CDR3 sequence is 12 residues long. Looked up from germline, CDR1 is SQVTM and CDR2 is ANQGSEA. The V end was cut by 6 bases, the J end by 1 base, with 8 bases between. In DNA, the CDR3 is TGCAGCGTGCGCCAGGGCACAGATACGCAGTATTTT. Translation gives CSVRQGTDTQYF.

This clone was detected once. V is TRBV7-9 and J is TRBJ1-2, with a tentative D call TRBD1 (5 bases). This CDR3 has 13 amino acids. CDR1 and CDR2 from the germline V gene are SEHNR and FQNEAQ (reference sequence). The V end was cut by 11 bases, the J end by 4 bases, with 17 bases between. The CDR3 region is CARATDSGYGYTF. For the CDR3, the DNA is TGTGCCCGCGCCACCGACAGCGGCTATGGCTACACCTTC.

This clone was detected only once. The V gene is TRBV2, the J gene TRBJ1-1; D might be TRBD1 (6 bases). Germline CDR1 SNHLY, CDR2 FYNNEI. The CDR3 has 14 residues. Trimming took 6 bases from V and 4 from J, leaving 15 bases between them. CDR3 region: CASRLGGIGTEAFF. The CDR3 DNA follows: TGTGCCAGCAGGCTAGGGGGGATTGGCACTGAAGCTTTCTTT. The full variable domain, in which reference TRBV2 and TRBJ1-1 provide the parts outside the CDR3, is EPEVTQTPSHQVTQMGQEVILRCVPISNHLYFYWYRQILGQKVEFLVSFYNNEISEKSEIFDDQFSVERPDGSNFTLKIRSTKLEDSAMYFCASRLGGIGTEAFFGQGTRLTVV.

The rearrangement joins TRBV11-2 to TRBJ1-4, with 8 bases lining up with TRBD1. Germline-derived CDR1 and CDR2 are SGHAT and FQNNGV. CDR3 length: 14 residues. The J segment lost 4 bases and the V segment lost 5 bases, leaving 3 bases of the junction unmatched. In DNA form, the CDR3 reads TGTGCCAGCAGCCAAGACAGGGGTAATGAAAAACTGTTTTTT. It codes for CASSQDRGNEKLFF.

The J gene is TRBJ1-4, the V gene TRBV28; D is possibly TRBD1 (5 bases). V shed 2 bases and J shed 8 bases, with 18 bases lying between them. This CDR3 is 16 amino acids long. Germline CDR1 and CDR2: MDHEN and SYDVKM. CDR3 coding DNA: TGTGCCAGCAGTTTAAGGCCTCACAGGCAGGGAGAAAAACTGTTTTTT. This translates into CASSLRPHRQGEKLFF. Full variable domain (remainder filled in from reference TRBV28 and TRBJ1-4): DVKVTQSSRYLVKRTGEKVFLECVQDMDHENMFWYRQDPGLGLRLIYFSYDVKMKEKGDIPEGYSVSREKKERFSLILESASTNQTSMYLCASSLRPHRQGEKLFFGSGTQLSVL.

V usage is TRBV19 and J usage is TRBJ2-7; 11 bases fit TRBD2. Germline V gene data show CDR1 as LNHDA and CDR2 as SQIVND (reference sequence). The CDR3 covers 15 residues. Losses at the gene ends were 5 bases for V and 6 bases for J; bases not matched to a gene: 9. This chain's CDR3 is CASSPRGTSGGEQYF. CDR3 coding DNA: TGTGCCAGTAGTCCTCGCGGGACTAGCGGAGGCGAGCAGTACTTC.

V and J are TRBV6-6 and TRBJ2-4; 10 bases line up with TRBD2. After removal of 4 bases from V and 3 bases from J, the junction contained 6 bases not matched to a gene. The CDR3 runs 16 residues. CDR1 and CDR2 (germline): MNHNY, SVGAGI (reference sequence). Here the CDR3 DNA reads TGTGCCAGCAGTTGGGGAAGCGGGGGGGTCAAAAACATTCAGTACTTC. Translated, it gives CASSWGSGGVKNIQYF.

This clone was detected a few times. CDR3 in DNA: TGTGCCAGCAGTTCTCTAGCGGGAGTAAATGAGCAGTTCTTC. It yields the protein CASSSLAGVNEQFF. The J gene is TRBJ2-1, the V gene TRBV28; 10 positions match TRBD2. Germline-derived CDR1 and CDR2 are MDHEN and SYDVKM. The J segment lost 7 bases and the V segment lost 4 bases, leaving 4 bases of the junction unmatched. The CDR3 has 14 amino acids.

The V call is TRBV6-1, the J call TRBJ2-2; weak D call: TRBD1 (5 bases). Germline lookup yields CDR1 MNHNS and CDR2 SASEGT. V was clipped by 7 bases and J by 6 bases, with 18 bases between them. This CDR3 is 15 amino acids long. The chain's CDR3 is CASTPRAVIPGELFF. CDR3 nucleotides: TGTGCCAGCACCCCCAGGGCAGTGATACCCGGGGAGCTGTTTTTT.

This clone was observed a handful of times. This chain connects TRBV4-1 to TRBJ1-2, with 8 bases matching TRBD1. Germline V gives CDR1 MGHRA, CDR2 YSYEKL. V lost 2 bases and J lost 7; bases outside the gene matches: 9. The CDR3 has 15 residues. The CDR3 here is CASSQLMQGATGYTF. In nucleotides, the CDR3 is TGCGCCAGCAGCCAACTAATGCAGGGGGCTACTGGCTACACCTTC.

The rearrangement uses TRBV10-3 and TRBJ2-3, with 12 bases lining up with TRBD2. The CDR3 is made up of 15 amino acids. The germline V gene encodes CDR1 ENHRY and CDR2 SYGVKD. Trimming cost V 6 bases and J 9 bases; bases outside gene matches: 10. The chain's CDR3 is CAISARLAGDVTQYF. Written as DNA, the CDR3 is TGTGCCATCAGCGCTCGACTAGCGGGAGATGTCACGCAGTATTTT.

The gene calls are TRBV5-1 and TRBJ2-7, with D maybe TRBD2 (7 bases). The V end was cut by 2 bases, the J end by 7 bases, with 16 bases between. Germline V CDR1 and CDR2: SGHRS, YFSETQ. The CDR3 loop spans 14 amino acids. The CDR3 loop is CASSFQRGAGEQYF. In DNA, the CDR3 is TGCGCCAGCAGCTTTCAACGGGGGGCGGGGGAGCAGTACTTC.

The chain couples TRBV19 to TRBJ1-2, with D unclear. Germline V gene data show CDR1 as LNHDA and CDR2 as SQIVND (reference sequence). The V gene lost 8 bases and the J gene lost 2 bases, with 6 bases spanning the gap. This CDR3 spans 11 amino acids. This CDR3 is CASEENYGYTF. CDR3 sequence (DNA): TGTGCCAGTGAGGAGAACTATGGCTACACCTTC.

The chain has TRBV6-5 and TRBJ2-7, with TRBD1 as a possible D gene (5 bases). V was shortened by 0 bases and J by 6 bases, with 9 bases between the two germline ends. This CDR3 is 13 amino acids long. The germline CDR1 and CDR2 sequences are MNHEY and SVGAGI. The CDR3 bases are TGTGCCAGCAGTTACTCAGGGGTGGGCGAGCAGTACTTC. Translated: CASSYSGVGEQYF.

This chain uses TRBV19 with TRBJ1-5; D ambiguous. The length of the CDR3 is 14 residues. The germline V gene has CDR1 LNHDA and CDR2 SQIVND (reference sequence). V lost 1 base to trimming and J lost 4 bases, with 8 bases between them. The CDR3 region has the DNA TGTGCCAGTAGTATAGGGAATGCGAATCAGCCCCAGCATTTT. Protein sequence: CASSIGNANQPQHF. The full variable domain, in which reference TRBV19 and TRBJ1-5 provide the parts outside the CDR3, is DGGITQSPKYLFRKEGQNVTLSCEQNLNHDAMYWYRQDPGQGLRLIYYSQIVNDFQKGDIAEGYSVSREKKESFPLTVTSAQKNPTAFYLCASSIGNANQPQHFGDGTRLSIL.

The rearrangement links TRBV6-6 to TRBJ2-5; tentative D call: TRBD2 (6 bases). The CDR3 runs 15 residues. Germline CDR1 MNHNY, CDR2 SVGAGI (reference sequence). V lost 2 bases and J lost 1, with 11 bases in between. The CDR3 region is CASSYRTGVQETQYF. DNA for the CDR3: TGTGCCAGCAGTTACAGGACGGGGGTCCAAGAGACCCAGTACTTC.